The entry below describes one T cell receptor (beta chain). Its specificity is not known. This entry belongs to a study of ipilimumab plus nivolumab after autologous stem cell transplantation. At the level of the study: DLBCL patients had primary refractory or relapsed disease.

Per the germline V gene, CDR1 is SGDLS and CDR2 is YYNGEE. This CDR3 has 16 residues. V was cut by 0 bases and J by 4 bases, with 16 bases left in between. Study-level findings and limits: Authors suggest TCR repertoire, Treg phenotype and gut microbiota support further study.

Some clones are missing from TCRdb's copy, which holds only in-frame ones; the method was immunoSEQ multiplex PCR. Of about 17,000 clones in the sample, almost 80% were seen once. The material was PBMCs, obtained in a trial of ipilimumab plus nivolumab as post-transplant consolidation. The TCR sequence derives from a male donor with diffuse large B-cell lymphoma. The chain is built from TRBV9 and TRBJ1-2, with unresolved D. The CDR3 bases are TGTGCCAGCAGCGTAGGGCTTCCCCCGTCCGGCTATGGCTACACCTTC. Translated: CASSVGLPPSGYGYTF.